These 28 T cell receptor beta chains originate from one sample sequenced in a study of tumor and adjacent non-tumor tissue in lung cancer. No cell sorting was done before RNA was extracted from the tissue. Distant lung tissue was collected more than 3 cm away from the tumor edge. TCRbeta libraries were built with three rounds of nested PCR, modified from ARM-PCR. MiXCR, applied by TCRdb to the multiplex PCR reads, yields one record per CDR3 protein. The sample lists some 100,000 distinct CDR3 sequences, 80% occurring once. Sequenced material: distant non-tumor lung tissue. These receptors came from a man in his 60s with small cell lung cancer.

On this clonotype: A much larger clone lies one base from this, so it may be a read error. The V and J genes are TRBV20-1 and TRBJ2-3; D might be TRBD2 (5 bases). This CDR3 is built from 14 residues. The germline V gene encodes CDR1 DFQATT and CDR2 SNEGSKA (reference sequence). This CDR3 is CSATWTGVTDTQFF. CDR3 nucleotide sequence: TGCAGTGCTACCTGGACTGGAGTCACAGATACGCAGTTTTTT.

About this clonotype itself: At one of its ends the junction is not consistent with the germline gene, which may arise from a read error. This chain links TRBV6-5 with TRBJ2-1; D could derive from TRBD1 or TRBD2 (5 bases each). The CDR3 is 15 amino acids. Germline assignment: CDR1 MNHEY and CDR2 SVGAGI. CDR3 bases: TGTGCCAACAGTTACTCTGGGGGAGTGGGTAACGAGCACTTCTTC. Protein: CANSYSGGVGNEHFF.

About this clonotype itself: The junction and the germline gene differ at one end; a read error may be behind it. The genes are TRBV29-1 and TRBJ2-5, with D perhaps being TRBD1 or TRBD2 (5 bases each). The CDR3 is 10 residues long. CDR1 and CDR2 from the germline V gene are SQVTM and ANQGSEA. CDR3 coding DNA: TGTGGCGTTGAGGGGGAGACCCAGTACTTC. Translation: CGVEGETQYF.

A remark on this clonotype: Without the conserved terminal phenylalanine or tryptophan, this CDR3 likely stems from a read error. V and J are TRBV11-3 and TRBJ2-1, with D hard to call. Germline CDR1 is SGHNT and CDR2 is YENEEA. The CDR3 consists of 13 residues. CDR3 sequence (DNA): TGTACCAGCAGCACAAAGAATGACGATGAGCAGTTCGTC. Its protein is CTSSTKNDDEQFV.

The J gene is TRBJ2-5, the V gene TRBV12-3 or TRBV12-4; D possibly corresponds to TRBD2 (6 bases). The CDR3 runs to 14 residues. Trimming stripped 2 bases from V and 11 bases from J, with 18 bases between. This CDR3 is CASSLMGREGTQYF. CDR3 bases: TGTGCCAGCAGTTTAATGGGCAGGGAAGGGACTCAGTACTTC.

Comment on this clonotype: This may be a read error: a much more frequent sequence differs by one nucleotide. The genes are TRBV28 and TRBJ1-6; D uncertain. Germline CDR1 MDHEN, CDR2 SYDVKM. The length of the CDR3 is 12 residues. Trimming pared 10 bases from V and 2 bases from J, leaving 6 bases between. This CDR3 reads CAIKAYNSPLHF. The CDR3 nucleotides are TGTGCCATCAAAGCCTATAATTCACCCCTCCACTTT. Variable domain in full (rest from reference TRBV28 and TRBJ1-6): DVKVTQSSRYLVKRTGEKVFLECVQDMDHENMFWYRQDPGLGLRLIYFSYDVKMKEKGDIPEGYSVSREKKERFSLILESASTNQTSMYLCAIKAYNSPLHFGNGTRLTVT.

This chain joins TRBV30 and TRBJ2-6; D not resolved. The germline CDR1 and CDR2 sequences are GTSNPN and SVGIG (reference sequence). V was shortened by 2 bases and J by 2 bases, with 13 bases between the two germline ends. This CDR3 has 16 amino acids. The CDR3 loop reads CAWSSTWAPGANVLTF. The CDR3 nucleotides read TGTGCCTGGAGTAGTACGTGGGCGCCTGGGGCCAACGTCCTGACTTTC. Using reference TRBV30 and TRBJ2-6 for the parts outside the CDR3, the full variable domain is SQTIHQWPATLVQPVGSPLSLECTVEGTSNPNLYWYRQAAGRGLQLLFYSVGIGQISSEVPQNLSASRPQDRQFILSSKKLLLSDSGFYLCAWSSTWAPGANVLTFGAGSRLTVL.

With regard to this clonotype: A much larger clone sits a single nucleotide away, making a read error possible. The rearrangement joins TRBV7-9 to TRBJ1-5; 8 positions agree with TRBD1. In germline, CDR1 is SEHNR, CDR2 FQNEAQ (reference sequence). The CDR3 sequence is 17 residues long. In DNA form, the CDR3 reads TGTGCCTGCAGCTTAGGTGGGACAGGACAAACGGGTCAGCCCCAGCATTTT. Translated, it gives CACSLGGTGQTGQPQHF.

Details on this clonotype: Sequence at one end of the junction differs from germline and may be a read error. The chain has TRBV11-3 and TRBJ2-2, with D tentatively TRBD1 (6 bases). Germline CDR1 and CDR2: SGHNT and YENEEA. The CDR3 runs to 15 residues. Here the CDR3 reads CASSWDMGASGELFF. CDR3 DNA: TGCGCCAGCAGCTGGGACATGGGAGCGTCCGGGGAGCTGTTTTTT.

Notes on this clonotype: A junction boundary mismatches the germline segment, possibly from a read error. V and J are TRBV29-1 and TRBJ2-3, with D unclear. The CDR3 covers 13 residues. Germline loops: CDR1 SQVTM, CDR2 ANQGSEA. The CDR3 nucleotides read TGCAGCGTTGATGCCGCGGTCACGGATATGCAGTATTTT. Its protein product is CSVDAAVTDMQYF.

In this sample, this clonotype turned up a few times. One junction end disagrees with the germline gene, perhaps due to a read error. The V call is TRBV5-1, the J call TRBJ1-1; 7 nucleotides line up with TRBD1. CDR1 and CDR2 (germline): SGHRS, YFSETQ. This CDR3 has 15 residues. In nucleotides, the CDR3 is TGCGCCAGTAGCTTGGTACAGGGGATGAATATTGAAGCTTTCTTT. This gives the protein CASSLVQGMNIEAFF.

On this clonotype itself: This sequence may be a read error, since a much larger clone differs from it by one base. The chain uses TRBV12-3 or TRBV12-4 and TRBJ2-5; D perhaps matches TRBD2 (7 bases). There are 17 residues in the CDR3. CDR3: CTSSPPVGGRDRETQYF. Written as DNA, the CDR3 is TGTACCAGCAGCCCCCCTGTCGGGGGGCGCGATCGGGAGACCCAGTACTTC.

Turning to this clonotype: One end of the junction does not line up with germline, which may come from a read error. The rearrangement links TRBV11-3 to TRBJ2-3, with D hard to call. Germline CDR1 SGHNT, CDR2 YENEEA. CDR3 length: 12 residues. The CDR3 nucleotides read TGTTCCAGCAGCTTAGTCTTCTATACGGAGTATTTT. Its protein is CSSSLVFYTEYF. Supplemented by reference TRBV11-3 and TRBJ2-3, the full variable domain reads EAGVVQSPRYKIIEKKQPVAFWCNPISGHNTLYWYLQNLGQGPELLIRYENEEAVDDSQLPKDRFSAERLKGVDSTLKIQPAELGDSAVYLCSSSLVFYTEYFGPGTRLTVL.

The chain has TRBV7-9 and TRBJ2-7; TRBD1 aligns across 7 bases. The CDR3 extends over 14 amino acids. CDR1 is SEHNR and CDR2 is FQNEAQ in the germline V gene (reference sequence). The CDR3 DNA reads TGTGTCAGCAGCTTAGCTGACAGGGCGACCGAGCAGTACGTC. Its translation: CVSSLADRATEQYV.

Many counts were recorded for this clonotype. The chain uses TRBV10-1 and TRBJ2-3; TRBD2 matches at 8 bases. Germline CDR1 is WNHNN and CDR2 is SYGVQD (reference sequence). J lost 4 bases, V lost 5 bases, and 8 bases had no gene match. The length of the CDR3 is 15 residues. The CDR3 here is CASSTGGHNPDTQYF. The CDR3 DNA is TGCGCCAGCAGTACGGGGGGGCATAACCCAGATACGCAGTATTTT.

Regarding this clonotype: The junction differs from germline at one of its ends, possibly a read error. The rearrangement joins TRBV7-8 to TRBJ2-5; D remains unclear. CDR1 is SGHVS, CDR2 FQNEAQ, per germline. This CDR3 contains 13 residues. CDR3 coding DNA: TGTGTCAGCACCCGTGAGGACCAAGAGACTCAGTACTTC. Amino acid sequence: CVSTREDQETQYF.

The CDR3 here is CASSQDPEVCEQYF. As DNA, the CDR3 is TGTGCCAGCAGCCAAGACCCGGAGGTCTGCGAACAGTACTTC. The rearrangement links TRBV4-2 to TRBJ2-7; D is perhaps TRBD2 (5 bases). Looked up from germline, CDR1 is LGHNA and CDR2 is YNFKEQ. V lost 0 bases to trimming and J lost 10 bases, with 16 bases between them. The length of the CDR3 is 14 residues.

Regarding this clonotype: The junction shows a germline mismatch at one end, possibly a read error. The CDR3 reads CASGISGQLF. The CDR3 DNA follows: TGTGCCAGCGGGATCTCGGGACAGCTCTTC. This rearrangement joins TRBV6-2 or TRBV6-3 to TRBJ1-2, with TRBD1 identical over 7 bases. Per germline, CDR1 MNHEY and CDR2 SVGEGT. The CDR3 covers 10 residues.

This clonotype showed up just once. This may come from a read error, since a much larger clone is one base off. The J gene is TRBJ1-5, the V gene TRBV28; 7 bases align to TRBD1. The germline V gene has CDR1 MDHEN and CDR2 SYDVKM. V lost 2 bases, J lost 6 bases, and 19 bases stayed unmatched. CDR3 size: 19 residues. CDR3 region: CASSLTESPRGGASQPQHF. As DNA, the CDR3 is TGTGCCAGCAGTTTAACCGAATCCCCACGAGGGGGCGCGAGTCAGCCCCAGCATTTT.

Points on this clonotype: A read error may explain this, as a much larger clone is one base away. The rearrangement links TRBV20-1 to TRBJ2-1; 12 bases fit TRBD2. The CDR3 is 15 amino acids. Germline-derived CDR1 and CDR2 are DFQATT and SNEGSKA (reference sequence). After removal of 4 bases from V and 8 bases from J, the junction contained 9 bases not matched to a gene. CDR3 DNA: TGCAGTGCTACTACGGCTAGCGGGAGGGTCCATGAGCAGTTCTTC. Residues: CSATTASGRVHEQFF.

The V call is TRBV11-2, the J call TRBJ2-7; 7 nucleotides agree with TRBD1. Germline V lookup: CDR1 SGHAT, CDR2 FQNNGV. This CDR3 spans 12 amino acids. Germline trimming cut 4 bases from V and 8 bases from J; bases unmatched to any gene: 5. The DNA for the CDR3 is TGTGCCAGCAGCTCAGGGGGACCGAAGCAGTACTTC. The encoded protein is CASSSGGPKQYF.

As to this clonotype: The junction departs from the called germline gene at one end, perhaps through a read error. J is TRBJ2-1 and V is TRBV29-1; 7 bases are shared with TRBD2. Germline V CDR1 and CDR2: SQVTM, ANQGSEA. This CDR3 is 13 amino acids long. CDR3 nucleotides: TGCAGTGTTGGGACTAACGGATACAATGAGCAGTTCTTC. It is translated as CSVGTNGYNEQFF.

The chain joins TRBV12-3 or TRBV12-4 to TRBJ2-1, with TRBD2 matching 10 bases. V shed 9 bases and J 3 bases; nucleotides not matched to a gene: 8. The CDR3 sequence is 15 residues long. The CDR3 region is CARSTTSGFYNEQFF. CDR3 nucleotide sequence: TGTGCCAGGAGCACGACTAGCGGGTTCTACAATGAGCAGTTCTTC.

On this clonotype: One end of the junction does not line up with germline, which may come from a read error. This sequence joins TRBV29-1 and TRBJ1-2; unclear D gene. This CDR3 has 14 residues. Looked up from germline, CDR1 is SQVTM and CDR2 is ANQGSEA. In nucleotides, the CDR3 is TGCAGTGTTGAAGAAGAAGAGGGCAACTATGGCTACACCTTC. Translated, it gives CSVEEEEGNYGYTF. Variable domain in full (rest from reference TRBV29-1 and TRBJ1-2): SAVISQKPSRDICQRGTSLTIQCQVDSQVTMMFWYRQQPGQSLTLIATANQGSEATYESGFVIDKFPISRPNLTFSTLTVSNMSPEDSSIYLCSVEEEEGNYGYTFGSGTRLTVV.

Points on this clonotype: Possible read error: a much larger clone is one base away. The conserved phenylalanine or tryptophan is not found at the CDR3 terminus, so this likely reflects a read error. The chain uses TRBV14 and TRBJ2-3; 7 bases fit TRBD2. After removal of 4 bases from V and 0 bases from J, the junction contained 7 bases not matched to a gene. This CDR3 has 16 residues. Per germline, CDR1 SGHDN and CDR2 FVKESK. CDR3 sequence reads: CASSPLTSRSTDTQYI. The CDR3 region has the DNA TGTGCCAGCAGCCCCCTGACTAGCCGGAGCACAGATACGCAGTATATT.

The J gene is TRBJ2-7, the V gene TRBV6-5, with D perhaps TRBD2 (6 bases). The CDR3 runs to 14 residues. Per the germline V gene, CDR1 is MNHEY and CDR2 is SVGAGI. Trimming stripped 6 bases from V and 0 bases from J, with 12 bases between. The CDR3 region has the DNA TGTGCCAGCAGGCGGGATTATAGCTCCTACGAGCAGTACGTC. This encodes CASRRDYSSYEQYV.

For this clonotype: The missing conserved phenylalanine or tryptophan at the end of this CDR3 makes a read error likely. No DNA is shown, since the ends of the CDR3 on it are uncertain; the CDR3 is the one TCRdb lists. CDR3 in amino acids: CASSLEAVGLKIL. The chain recombines TRBV11-2 with TRBJ2-1; the table gives TRBD2 as D, unverified against the DNA. Germline CDR1 reads SGHAT; CDR2 reads FQNNGV. The CDR3 is 13 residues long, ends included.

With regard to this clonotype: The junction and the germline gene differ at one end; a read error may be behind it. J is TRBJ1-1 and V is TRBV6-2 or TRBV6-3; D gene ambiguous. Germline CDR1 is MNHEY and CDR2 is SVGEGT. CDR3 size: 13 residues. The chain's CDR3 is CASRLESFTEAFF. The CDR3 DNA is TGTGCCAGCAGACTGGAGAGCTTCACTGAAGCTTTTTTT.